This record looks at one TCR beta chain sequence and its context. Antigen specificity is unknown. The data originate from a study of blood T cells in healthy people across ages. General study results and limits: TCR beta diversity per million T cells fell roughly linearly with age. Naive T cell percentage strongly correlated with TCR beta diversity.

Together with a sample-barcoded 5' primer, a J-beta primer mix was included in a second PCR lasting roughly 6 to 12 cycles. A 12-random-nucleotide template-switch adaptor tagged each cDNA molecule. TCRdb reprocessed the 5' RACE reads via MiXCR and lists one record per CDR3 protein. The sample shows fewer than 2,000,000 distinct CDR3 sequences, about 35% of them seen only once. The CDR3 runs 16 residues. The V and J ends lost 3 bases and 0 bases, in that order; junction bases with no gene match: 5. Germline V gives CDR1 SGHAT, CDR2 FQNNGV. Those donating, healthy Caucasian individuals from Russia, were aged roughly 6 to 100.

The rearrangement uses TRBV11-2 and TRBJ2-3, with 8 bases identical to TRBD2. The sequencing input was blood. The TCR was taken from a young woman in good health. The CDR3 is CASSLHSGTSTDTQYF. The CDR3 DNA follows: TGTGCCAGCAGCTTGCATAGCGGGACGAGCACAGATACGCAGTATTTT.